Sequencing of this TCR beta chain was carried out in a study of memory CD4+ T cells and cytomegalovirus serostatus. Study overall: Of the healthy Belgian adults, fewer than 10 were CMV seropositive and around 22 seronegative.

Concerning this clone: Its antigen remains unidentified.

How the authors handled the data: Out-of-frame sequences were removed, leaving 2 million to 2.5 million distinct TCRbeta sequences. Repertoires were generated with immunoSEQ multiplex PCR, while TCRdb's copy carries only in-frame clones and drops some. V, J and clone size are taken as reported in that table, and D and trimming were inferred from the DNA itself. Of over 40,000 clones in the sample, approximately 83% were seen once. Single viable CD3+CD4+CD8-CD45RO+ cells were sorted as the memory CD4+ T cells. Germline CDR1 reads ENHRY; CDR2 reads SYGVKD. The CDR3 is made up of 15 amino acids. With 10 bases clipped from V and 4 bases from J, the junction kept 14 bases outside the gene matches. The study, taken as a whole, reports: The CMV-associated TCR signature appears largely within the CD4+ memory repertoire.

V and J are TRBV10-3 and TRBJ1-1, with 8 bases matching TRBD1. This TCR derives from an adult in good health and CMV-seronegative. The sequenced sample consisted of memory CD4+ T cells from blood. The CDR3 sequence is CARRLDRERGTEAFF. The DNA for the CDR3 is TGTGCCAGGCGATTGGACAGGGAACGGGGCACTGAAGCTTTCTTT.